The T cell receptor beta chain described here comes from a study of shared clonotypes between healthy human individuals. Study in general: There were three CD4 naive, three CD4 memory, two CD8 naive and one CD8 memory plates per donor. Study-level points and caveats: What naive subsets generally showed was a larger estimated richness than memory subsets showed.

Germline loops: CDR1 MNHEY, CDR2 SVGAGI. The CDR3 spans 14 residues. V lost 5 bases and J lost 4; bases outside the gene matches: 8. In its sample, this clone was seen once. Antigen: not known. Only in-frame clones appear in the TCRdb table, and some are missing; sequencing was by immunoSEQ multiplex PCR. The data show about 2.4 million clones, over 85% seen once. The TCR was taken from a young man in good health. Some clones in this sample may be carry-over from other donors' samples. The chain combines TRBV6-5 with TRBJ2-7; 7 bases align to TRBD2. Sequencing used naive CD4+ T cells from PBMCs. This sample's subset: CD45RA+ positively selected. CDR3 nucleotides: TGTGCCAGCAGTCGCTTTGGACTAGGGTACGAGCAGTACTTC. Encoded protein: CASSRFGLGYEQYF.